Following are 21 T cell receptor beta chains from one sample sequenced in a study of OX40 agonist ivuxolimab in advanced cancers. The data were produced by immunoSEQ multiplex PCR, yet TCRdb's version contains in-frame clones alone and is incomplete. The data show about 57,000 clones, with over 85% seen just once and almost 25% held by the top ten. This sample comprised CD4+ or CD8+ T cells sorted from blood, obtained in a trial of the OX40 agonist ivuxolimab. The receptors originated from an adult with an advanced solid tumor such as melanoma, head and neck, liver or kidney cancer.

The CDR3 nucleotides read TGTGCCAGCAGCTTACGAAGACTACGCGACGCCTGGAACACCGGGGAGCTGTTTTTT. This gives the protein CASSLRRLRDAWNTGELFF. The V gene is TRBV13, the J gene TRBJ2-2; maybe TRBD2 (5 bases). V gave up 2 bases and J gave up 1 base, with 20 bases separating them. This CDR3 contains 19 residues. Germline V gene data show CDR1 as PRHDT and CDR2 as FYEKMQ (reference sequence).

Concerning this clone itself: Its ends do not fully match the called genes, so a read error is possible. The rearrangement joins TRBV4-1 to TRBJ2-7, with 8 nucleotides matching TRBD1. Germline CDR1 and CDR2: MGHRA and YSYEKL. This CDR3 is 15 amino acids long. The DNA for the CDR3 is TGCGCCAGCAGCGAAGACAGGGGTTTTATCTACGAGCAGTACTTC. It specifies CASSEDRGFIYEQYF.

Only one count was recorded for this clone. The J gene is TRBJ2-1, the V gene TRBV14; TRBD2 agrees at 9 bases. Germline values: CDR1 SGHDN, CDR2 FVKESK. The CDR3 is 17 amino acids. V dropped 3 bases and J dropped 8; count of bases not matched to a gene: 14. Here the CDR3 reads CASSQTPGLALRDEQFF. In nucleotides, the CDR3 is TGTGCCAGCAGCCAGACCCCGGGACTAGCCCTAAGGGATGAGCAGTTCTTC.

In its sample, this clone ranks as medium-sized. The chain recombines TRBV9 with TRBJ2-7, with TRBD1 matching 7 bases. The CDR3 runs 13 residues. Germline CDR1 is SGDLS and CDR2 is YYNGEE. The V gene end was trimmed by 0 bases and the J gene end by 6 bases; junction bases not matched to a gene: 3. DNA of the CDR3: TGTGCCAGCAGCGTAGCTACAGGGGCCGAGCAGTACTTC. This sequence encodes CASSVATGAEQYF. Together with reference TRBV9 and TRBJ2-7, the CDR3 gives the full variable domain: DSGVTQTPKHLITATGQRVTLRCSPRSGDLSVYWYQQSLDQGLQFLIQYYNGEERAKGNILERFSAQQFPDLHSELNLSSLELGDSALYFCASSVATGAEQYFGPGTRLTVT.

This chain joins TRBV6-6 and TRBJ2-7; the D call may be TRBD1 or TRBD2 (5 bases each). The germline V gene encodes CDR1 MNHNY and CDR2 SVGAGI (reference sequence). This CDR3 contains 14 residues. Trimming took 5 bases from V and 1 from J, leaving 12 bases between them. CDR3 sequence: CASSPLGESYEQYF. The CDR3 DNA is TGTGCCAGCAGTCCCTTGGGGGAGTCCTACGAGCAGTACTTC.

The CDR3 sequence: CASSFGMGARDTEAFF. CDR3 sequence (DNA): TGTGCCAGCAGCTTCGGAATGGGGGCGAGGGACACTGAAGCTTTCTTT. The chain carries TRBV11-2 and TRBJ1-1; D possibly corresponds to TRBD1 (6 bases). This CDR3 is built from 16 residues. Trimming removed 3 bases from V and 3 bases from J, with 17 bases in between. From germline, CDR1 is SGHAT and CDR2 FQNNGV.

The CDR3 is CSVDERNYGYTF. The DNA of the CDR3 is TGCAGCGTTGATGAGCGGAACTATGGCTACACCTTC. This chain links TRBV29-1 with TRBJ1-2, with D unclear. This CDR3 region has 12 residues. CDR1 and CDR2 (germline): SQVTM, ANQGSEA. V was cut by 3 bases and J by 2 bases, with 7 bases left in between.

This clone was counted once. The chain recombines TRBV27 with TRBJ1-2; tentative D call: TRBD1 (5 bases). The V and J ends lost 4 bases and 4 bases respectively, with 19 bases between them. Germline CDR1 and CDR2: MNHEY and SMNVEV (reference sequence). The CDR3 is 16 amino acids. CDR3 loop: CASSSMGPGSSYGYTF. The CDR3 nucleotides read TGTGCCAGCAGTTCAATGGGCCCAGGGTCGAGCTATGGCTACACCTTC.

V is TRBV4-3 and J is TRBJ2-7; no firm D call. This CDR3 is built from 13 residues. Germline CDR1 is LGHNA and CDR2 is YSLEER. Trimming left V 2 bases short and J 2 bases short, with 7 bases between. This CDR3 is CASSQTPAYEQYF. The DNA of the CDR3 is TGCGCCAGCAGCCAAACCCCCGCCTACGAGCAGTACTTC.

The gene calls are TRBV6-4 and TRBJ2-2, with TRBD1 matching 8 bases. Germline V gene data show CDR1 as MRHNA and CDR2 as SNTAGT. Germline trimming cut 5 bases from V and 8 bases from J; bases unmatched to any gene: 10. The CDR3 is 15 residues long. The chain's CDR3 is CASSPYGQGLGELFF. For the CDR3, the DNA is TGTGCCAGCAGTCCCTACGGACAGGGTCTAGGGGAGCTGTTTTTT.

This clone appeared once. This chain connects TRBV4-3 to TRBJ2-1; D tentatively fits TRBD1 or TRBD2 (6 bases each). From germline, CDR1 is LGHNA and CDR2 YSLEER. This CDR3 is built from 17 residues. Trimming removed 5 bases from V and 3 bases from J, with 20 bases in between. The CDR3 nucleotides read TGCGCCAGCAGCGAAGGAGAGGGGGGAGGCCTCTACAATGAGCAGTTCTTC. Translation: CASSEGEGGGLYNEQFF.

The chain has TRBV7-9 and TRBJ1-2; D possibly corresponds to TRBD1 (6 bases). The germline V and J ends were trimmed by 5 bases and 2 bases, with 24 bases remaining between them. CDR3 length: 18 amino acids. Germline V lookup: CDR1 SEHNR, CDR2 FQNEAQ (reference sequence). CDR3 DNA: TGTGCCAGCAGCACTCCCAACAGGGTAGACGGGGTAAACTATGGCTACACCTTC. Translation: CASSTPNRVDGVNYGYTF.

This clone was detected only a few times. The CDR3 region is CASSLWTGPYNEQFF. In DNA, the CDR3 is TGTGCCAGCAGCTTGTGGACAGGGCCCTACAATGAGCAGTTCTTC. The chain joins TRBV7-9 to TRBJ2-1, with 8 bases that match TRBD1. The germline V gene has CDR1 SEHNR and CDR2 FQNEAQ (reference sequence). The CDR3 has 15 residues. V gave up 3 bases and J gave up 2 bases; unmatched junction bases: 3.

V usage is TRBV6-1 and J usage is TRBJ2-7; D unresolved. V was cut by 3 bases and J by 3 bases, with 9 bases left in between. CDR1 MNHNS and CDR2 SASEGT come from the germline V gene. CDR3 length: 13 amino acids. CDR3 in amino acids: CASSESRNYEQYF. The DNA of the CDR3 is TGTGCCAGCAGTGAGTCTAGGAACTACGAGCAGTACTTC.

This clone appeared a single time. The J gene is TRBJ2-7, the V gene TRBV4-3, with D maybe TRBD1 (6 bases). CDR1 is LGHNA, CDR2 YSLEER, per germline. The CDR3 spans 18 residues. Trimming pared 0 bases from V and 1 base from J, leaving 19 bases between. The CDR3 spells CASSQDHPTGRWSYEQYF. CDR3 coding DNA: TGCGCCAGCAGCCAAGACCACCCAACAGGGAGATGGTCCTACGAGCAGTACTTC.

The chain is built from TRBV14 and TRBJ2-7; tentative D call: TRBD1 (6 bases). This CDR3 has 15 amino acids. Germline V gene lookup returns CDR1 SGHDN and CDR2 FVKESK. V gave up 4 bases and J gave up 7 bases, with 20 bases separating them. In DNA, the CDR3 is TGTGCCAGCAGCCGGACCGGACAGACCAAGAGGGAGCAGTACTTC. It codes for CASSRTGQTKREQYF. Full variable domain (remainder filled in from reference TRBV14 and TRBJ2-7): EAGVTQFPSHSVIEKGQTVTLRCDPISGHDNLYWYRRVMGKEIKFLLHFVKESKQDESGMPNNRFLAERTGGTYSTLKVQPAELEDSGVYFCASSRTGQTKREQYFGPGTRLTVT.

The chain carries TRBV7-9 and TRBJ1-2, with 7 bases identical to TRBD1. The CDR3 totals 14 residues. The V and J ends lost 3 bases and 4 bases, in that order; junction bases with no gene match: 5. CDR1 is SEHNR and CDR2 is FQNEAQ in the germline V gene (reference sequence). The CDR3 is CASSLGQRRYGYTF. The CDR3 DNA reads TGTGCCAGCAGCTTGGGACAGCGTCGCTATGGCTACACCTTC.

This sequence joins TRBV6-4 and TRBJ1-1; D perhaps matches TRBD1 (5 bases). Trimming removed 6 bases at V and 0 bases at J, with 14 bases between. The CDR3 runs 15 residues. CDR1 is MRHNA, CDR2 SNTAGT, per germline. CDR3 sequence reads: CASRTGTDMNTEAFF. The CDR3 nucleotides read TGTGCCAGCAGGACCGGGACGGACATGAACACTGAAGCTTTCTTT.

The V call is TRBV7-9, the J call TRBJ1-1; D call uncertain. The CDR3 sequence is 14 residues long. The germline V and J ends were trimmed by 1 base and 6 bases, with 12 bases remaining between them. The V gene's germline CDR1 is SEHNR and CDR2 FQNEAQ (reference sequence). CDR3 bases: TGTGCCAGCAGCTTAGTATCGGGGAGCGCTGAAGCTTTCTTT. Amino acids: CASSLVSGSAEAFF.

This rearrangement joins TRBV30 to TRBJ2-3, with D possibly TRBD1 on 5 matching bases. V was cut by 0 bases and J by 3 bases, with 13 bases left in between. Germline V lookup: CDR1 GTSNPN, CDR2 SVGIG (reference sequence). The CDR3 runs 15 residues. CDR3 sequence: CAWSVTVFDTDTQYF. The DNA of the CDR3 is TGTGCCTGGAGTGTGACAGTATTTGATACAGATACGCAGTATTTT. The full variable domain, in which reference TRBV30 and TRBJ2-3 provide the parts outside the CDR3, is SQTIHQWPATLVQPVGSPLSLECTVEGTSNPNLYWYRQAAGRGLQLLFYSVGIGQISSEVPQNLSASRPQDRQFILSSKKLLLSDSGFYLCAWSVTVFDTDTQYFGPGTRLTVL.

The chain carries TRBV29-1 and TRBJ2-1; 13 bases line up with TRBD2. Germline V lookup: CDR1 SQVTM, CDR2 ANQGSEA. V was pared by 8 bases and J by 6 bases, with 10 bases of the junction left unmatched. The CDR3 is made up of 15 amino acids. CDR3 DNA sequence: TGCAGCTTGGCCTCTGGGACTAGCGGGATCAATGAGCAGTTCTTC. Translation: CSLASGTSGINEQFF.